The next 19 T cell receptor beta chains were all read from a single sample in a study of T cells in Graves' hyperthyroidism and ophthalmopathy. The CDR3 regions of TCR beta were amplified from RNA transcripts. HTBI primers were the set used in a first-round RT-PCR of the TCR CDR3. Each CDR3 protein is one row after TCRdb ran MiXCR on the multiplex PCR reads. The sample consists of a few hundred thousand distinct CDR3 sequences, around a fifth of them appearing once. The sample consisted of blood. These receptors came from a woman in her 70s with Graves' ophthalmopathy.

This clonotype was observed once. This rearrangement joins TRBV5-1 to TRBJ1-1, with D unresolved. The germline gives CDR1 SGHRS, CDR2 YFSETQ. This CDR3 is built from 14 residues. The germline V and J ends were trimmed by 1 base and 3 bases, with 10 bases remaining between them. This CDR3 is CASSLRYDDTEAFF. For the CDR3, the DNA is TGCGCCAGCAGCTTGAGGTACGACGACACTGAAGCTTTCTTT.

The chain uses TRBV5-4 and TRBJ2-1; TRBD2 matches 11 bases. Trimming took 0 bases from V and 6 from J; bases not matched to a gene: 8. Germline-derived CDR1 and CDR2 are SGHNT and YYREEE (reference sequence). This CDR3 contains 17 residues. CDR3 in amino acids: CASSLAAVAGGFNEQFF. CDR3 nucleotide sequence: TGTGCCAGCAGCTTGGCGGCGGTAGCGGGAGGGTTCAATGAGCAGTTCTTC.

The table lists this clonotype with many counts. The chain recombines TRBV7-9 with TRBJ2-5, with 7 bases lining up with TRBD2. The CDR3 is made up of 15 amino acids. With V trimmed by 5 bases and J by 2 bases, 8 bases remained unmatched. The germline V gene encodes CDR1 SEHNR and CDR2 FQNEAQ (reference sequence). This CDR3 is CASSRQLARQETQYF. In DNA, the CDR3 is TGTGCCAGCAGCCGCCAACTAGCGAGGCAAGAGACCCAGTACTTC.

A single count supports this clonotype. A read error may explain this, as a much larger clone is one base away. The CDR3 does not end in the conserved phenylalanine or tryptophan, so this is likely a read error. V is TRBV2 and J is TRBJ2-5, with TRBD1 matching 9 bases. Germline V gives CDR1 SNHLY, CDR2 FYNNEI. The CDR3 totals 16 residues. V lost 6 bases, J lost 2 bases, and 10 bases stayed unmatched. CDR3 loop: CASSRATGGRQETQYS. DNA of the CDR3: TGTGCCAGCAGCCGCGCCACAGGGGGCCGGCAAGAGACCCAGTACTCC.

The chain joins TRBV6-2 or TRBV6-3 to TRBJ1-4; D uncertain. The CDR3 is made up of 11 amino acids. The V end was cut by 3 bases, the J end by 6 bases, with 2 bases between. The germline CDR1 and CDR2 sequences are MNHEY and SVGEGT. CDR3 amino acids: CASSYYEKLFF. In nucleotides, the CDR3 is TGTGCCAGCAGTTATTATGAAAAACTGTTTTTT.

In the case of this clonotype: Its ends do not fully match the called genes, so a read error is possible. J is TRBJ1-1 and V is TRBV28; a possible D gene is TRBD1 (6 bases). The CDR3 extends over 15 amino acids. Germline V gene sequence: CDR1 MDHEN, CDR2 SYDVKM. The DNA of the CDR3 is TGTGCCAGCAGTACGACAGGACGGACGAACACTGAAGCTTCCTTT. Its translation is CASSTTGRTNTEASF.

This clonotype has only a few counts. The V gene is TRBV6-1, the J gene TRBJ2-1, with 10 positions matching TRBD2. V shed 2 bases and J 8 bases; nucleotides not matched to a gene: 15. The germline V gene encodes CDR1 MNHNS and CDR2 SASEGT. This CDR3 spans 18 amino acids. As DNA, the CDR3 is TGTGCCAGCAGTGAATTGGGTTTCGGGCTAGCGGGAGTGTATGAGCAGTTCTTC. Translating it yields CASSELGFGLAGVYEQFF.

This clonotype was observed a few times. The gene calls are TRBV7-3 and TRBJ2-1; TRBD2 matches 14 bases. The CDR3 runs 15 residues. J gave up 6 bases and V 6 bases, and 4 bases lay outside the gene matches. The germline V gene has CDR1 SGHTA and CDR2 FQGTGA. The CDR3 coding sequence is TGTGCCAGCAGGCTTGGGACTAGCGGGAGCAATGAGCAGTTCTTC. Translated, it gives CASRLGTSGSNEQFF.

This clonotype was counted a few times. The gene calls are TRBV6-2 or TRBV6-3 and TRBJ2-1; the match to TRBD2 covers 9 bases. In germline, CDR1 is MNHEY, CDR2 SVGEGT. The CDR3 has 15 residues. V trimming: 4 bases; J trimming: 4 bases; junction bases outside the gene matches: 5. CDR3 residues: CASSSISGRYNEQFF. For the CDR3, the DNA is TGTGCCAGCAGTTCGATTAGCGGGAGATACAATGAGCAGTTCTTC.

This clonotype was observed a few times. The chain uses TRBV5-5 and TRBJ2-1; maybe TRBD2 (5 bases). Trimming took off 2 bases at V and 1 base at J, with 10 bases between the two ends. The CDR3 totals 15 residues. Germline CDR1 is SGHKS and CDR2 is YYEKEE (reference sequence). The CDR3 reads CASSFGGRSYNEQFF. In DNA, the CDR3 is TGTGCCAGCAGCTTCGGAGGTAGGTCCTACAATGAGCAGTTCTTC.

This clonotype occurred a few times. The J gene is TRBJ2-1, the V gene TRBV11-3; D is unclear. The germline CDR1 and CDR2 sequences are SGHNT and YENEEA. V was clipped by 5 bases and J by 2 bases, with 10 bases between them. The CDR3 sequence is 14 residues long. CDR3 nucleotides: TGTGCCAGCAGCCAAGACCCACCCTACAATGAGCAGTTCTTC. Its translation is CASSQDPPYNEQFF.

J is TRBJ2-7 and V is TRBV27; TRBD2 agrees at 12 bases. The CDR3 has 15 amino acids. Unmatched junction bases numbered 4, after V lost 4 bases and J lost 3 bases. The germline CDR1 and CDR2 sequences are MNHEY and SMNVEV (reference sequence). The CDR3 here is CASSYGLAGIYEQYF. The CDR3 bases are TGTGCCAGCAGTTACGGACTAGCGGGGATCTACGAGCAGTACTTC.

This clonotype was observed a handful of times. The CDR3 DNA reads TGCGCCAGCAGATTCGGACGGCAGAACACTGAAGCTTTCTTT. Protein sequence: CASRFGRQNTEAFF. V gene TRBV5-1 combines with J gene TRBJ1-1, with D hard to call. The germline gives CDR1 SGHRS, CDR2 YFSETQ. The V end was cut by 5 bases, the J end by 1 base, with 12 bases between. The CDR3 covers 14 residues.

This chain links TRBV28 with TRBJ1-2, with D unresolved. The CDR3 spans 15 residues. Per the germline V gene, CDR1 is MDHEN and CDR2 is SYDVKM. Trimming took 4 bases from V and 0 from J, leaving 12 bases between them. This chain's CDR3 is CASSSPSDSNYGYTF. CDR3 coding DNA: TGTGCCAGCAGTTCCCCTTCGGATTCTAACTATGGCTACACCTTC.

This clonotype appeared many times. The gene calls are TRBV30 and TRBJ1-1; no reliable D call. The V end was cut by 0 bases, the J end by 4 bases, with 15 bases between. This CDR3 has 15 residues. Germline CDR1 GTSNPN, CDR2 SVGIG (reference sequence). The chain's CDR3 is CAWSVQPGRATEAFF. The CDR3 DNA is TGTGCCTGGAGTGTACAGCCAGGACGTGCCACTGAAGCTTTCTTT.

In its sample, this clonotype was seen many times. A read error may account for a junction end that differs from germline. The gene calls are TRBV5-1 and TRBJ2-2; D not resolved. This CDR3 is built from 14 residues. Germline V gene data show CDR1 as SGHRS and CDR2 as YFSETQ. CDR3 amino acids: CASSLVGNTGELFF. The DNA of the CDR3 is TGTGCCAGCAGCTTAGTAGGGAACACCGGGGAGCTGTTTTTT.

This clonotype was recorded at least ten times. The chain carries TRBV7-2 and TRBJ2-7; weak D call: TRBD2 (5 bases). Germline V gene sequence: CDR1 SGHTA, CDR2 FQGNSA. The CDR3 is 12 amino acids. Trimming stripped 5 bases from V and 5 bases from J, with 10 bases between. Here the CDR3 DNA reads TGTGCCAGCAGCCTCGGACTGAACGAGCAGTACTTC. It codes for CASSLGLNEQYF.

In this sample, this clonotype turned up a few times. CDR3 DNA: TGTGCCAGCAGTTGGGCGACAGTTGGGGATAATTCACCCCTCCACTTT. It codes for CASSWATVGDNSPLHF. The chain couples TRBV6-1 to TRBJ1-6, with D tentatively TRBD1 (5 bases). V lost 5 bases to trimming and J lost 5 bases, with 16 bases between them. CDR3 length: 16 residues. Per germline, CDR1 MNHNS and CDR2 SASEGT.

The chain is built from TRBV20-1 and TRBJ2-1; 8 bases are shared with TRBD2. The CDR3 runs to 15 residues. Trimming took 3 bases from V and 8 from J; bases not matched to a gene: 12. The germline V gene encodes CDR1 DFQATT and CDR2 SNEGSKA (reference sequence). The CDR3 here is CSASRGRGVRDEQFF. The CDR3 region has the DNA TGCAGTGCTAGTCGGGGGCGGGGGGTACGGGATGAGCAGTTCTTC.